This T cell receptor (beta chain) comes out of a study of neurological immune-mediated disorders (dated by TCRdb to between 2018 and 2021). A note on the overall study: Among the roughly 34 multiple sclerosis patients, relapsing-remitting MS accounted for approximately 31 and secondary progressive MS accounted for 3. Peripheral blood TCR-beta repertoires from patients with HTLV-I-associated myelopathy (HAM/TSP), patients with multiple sclerosis, and healthy controls were compared in the study using UMI-based sequencing. Longitudinal samples, technical triplicates and paired sorted CD4+ and CD8+ T-cell subsets, alongside PBMC samples, were included among the roughly 96 TCR-beta libraries. The cohort comprised 68 subjects: 14 HAM/TSP patients, 34 multiple sclerosis patients and approximately 20 healthy controls.

Many counts were recorded for this clonotype. It has no known antigen specificity. Qualities for individual bases were not recorded, and no much larger clone is one base off. What the work shows at the level of the full study, not this receptor alone: TCR clonal expansion was highest in HAM/TSP patients and lowest in MS patients, with MS patients falling below even healthy controls. No identical CDR3 amino acid sequences were found to be shared among expanded clones across subjects, suggesting that TCR-beta repertoires were private in all groups. No clinical or MRI features were associated with the MS cluster, and the authors said that larger cohorts are needed. Repertoires from 18 of 34 MS patients were grouped by phylogenetic analysis into a cluster of related CDR3 sequences, suggesting a possible repertoire-level signature.

cDNA was synthesized by template-switch 5'RACE using a primer carrying a 10-nucleotide random unique molecular identifier by which each TCR transcript was tagged. Over 180 million TCR-beta sequences, covering 15-18 subjects, were produced in each sequencing run. Total RNA was extracted with the RNeasy kit. Using the KAPA Real-time Library Amplification kit, TCR-beta VDJ regions were amplified with primers for the TCR constant region and the 5'RACE anchor. Sample indexes and Illumina adaptors were added in a first PCR, after which library yield was increased in a second PCR. After Ampure bead purification, the roughly 650 bp TCR product was size-selected on a 2% E-gel SizeSelection system. Library quality was checked on a Bioanalyzer, concentration was measured with Qubit, and libraries were quantified with the Kapa Library Quantification kit before pooling. Libraries were sequenced paired-end 2 x 150 bp on an Illumina HiSeq 2500. To increase sequence diversity, about 25-31% phiX was spiked into each library pool. The authors' pipeline ran thus. The quality-filtered reads were processed with the UMI-based MiGEC pipeline, whose error correction step removed more than 80% of the raw TCR sequences. VDJ genes were aligned to IMGT germline references, and clonotypes were defined by unique CDR3 amino acid sequence plus V-J genes. VDJtools evaluated clonal expansion, Shannon diversity and CDR3 relatedness (CalcPairwiseDistances, ClusterSamples); CLCbio workbench built phylogenetic trees. Using coefficient-of-variation modelling across technical triplicates, the study counted a clone as expanded if it had at least 8 unique UMIs. Clones were called with MiXCR by TCRdb after fastp trimmed the public reads at Q25, and only in-frame beta chains were retained. Here each entry gathers all rows of one CDR3 protein and keeps the most common genes and DNA. TCRdb, rather than the study authors, made the V and J calls. Present in this sample are about 66,000 distinct CDR3 sequences, 4.5% to 5.5% of which were seen just once. 6.5% to 7.5% of the sample rests with the top ten.

Trimming leaves V shorter by 6 bases and J shorter by 5 bases, with the junction holding 13 bases beyond the gene matches. The CDR3 holds 16 amino acids from the cysteine to the phenylalanine. The DNA shown is the 48-base CDR3, in frame from base 1. For the unsorted PBMC libraries, 2 million PBMCs were stored in RNAlater at -80 degrees C until RNA extraction and were used to generate the libraries. Multiple sclerosis patients were enrolled in a US clinical protocol under which disease progression was evaluated by magnetic resonance imaging. PBMCs were separated from peripheral blood using Ficoll-Hypaque density gradient centrifugation and then cryopreserved in liquid nitrogen.

The clonotype comes from a man aged 25 to 45 with multiple sclerosis. The chain joins TRBV12-3 or TRBV12-4 to TRBJ2-5, and 9 junctional nucleotides match TRBD1. Material: PBMCs. The bases are TGTGCCAGCAGCCCAACCCCCGGGACAGGGTCGGAGACCCAGTACTTC. Its translation is CASSPTPGTGSETQYF.